This T cell receptor (beta chain) was identified during a study of cytomegalovirus exposure and HLA in healthy donors. Researchers ran the PCR with 60 Vbeta and 13 Jbeta primers. The data were produced by immunoSEQ multiplex PCR, yet TCRdb's version contains in-frame clones alone and is incomplete. The table shows around 90,000 clones, with over 60% occurring only once. CDR1 is LNHDA and CDR2 is SQIVND in the germline V gene (reference sequence). CDR3 length: 14 residues. J lost 5 bases, V lost 1 base, and 1 base had no gene match. Points on this clone: The antigen is not known.

Study outcomes and limitations: The CMV antigen specificity of a few CMV-associated chains was confirmed through in vitro analysis. The investigators catalogued 164 TCR beta chains as cytomegalovirus-associated.

V gene TRBV19 combines with J gene TRBJ2-5, with TRBD1 identical over 10 bases. The specimen was PBMCs. The receptor comes from a male donor in good health and CMV-seropositive. The CDR3 loop reads CASSIGGQGETQYF. In DNA, the CDR3 is TGTGCCAGTAGTATAGGGGGACAGGGGGAGACCCAGTACTTC.